These 25 T cell receptor beta chains share one sample of origin, sequenced in a study of PD-1 blockade in classical Hodgkin lymphoma. Time point given: cycle 4 day 1 (C4D1), after 6 weeks of nivolumab. Patients all relapsed after autologous stem cell transplantation, and there was variation in brentuximab vedotin exposure. Profiled with immunoSEQ multiplex PCR; TCRdb holds only in-frame clones, not every one. Among over 70,000 clones listed, less than 95% were seen once. Sequenced here: peripheral blood mononuclear cells (PBMCs), sampled before the fourth cycle of nivolumab. Receptors were obtained from a human donor with classical Hodgkin lymphoma.

The rearrangement links TRBV7-9 to TRBJ2-4; 7 bases match TRBD2. The J segment lost 0 bases and the V segment lost 6 bases, leaving 8 bases of the junction unmatched. In germline, CDR1 is SEHNR, CDR2 FQNEAQ (reference sequence). The CDR3 loop spans 16 amino acids. In nucleotides, the CDR3 is TGTGCCAGCAGTTTGGGGGGGTCCCTAGCCAAAAACATTCAGTACTTC. This gives the protein CASSLGGSLAKNIQYF.

The chain is built from TRBV7-2 and TRBJ2-7, with D unclear. Trimming shortened V by 2 bases and J by 4 bases, and 6 bases separated the two germline ends. The CDR3 extends over 12 amino acids. Germline values: CDR1 SGHTA, CDR2 FQGNSA. The DNA of the CDR3 is TGTGCCAGCAGCTTAAATATATACGAGCAGTACTTC. Its translation: CASSLNIYEQYF.

The chain employs TRBV7-2 and TRBJ2-7; a possible D gene is TRBD1 (6 bases). The CDR3 is 13 residues long. Germline CDR1 reads SGHTA; CDR2 reads FQGNSA. V lost 3 bases, J lost 3 bases, and 9 bases lay in between. The CDR3 region has the DNA TGTGCCAGCAGCTTCTGGGGGCTCTACGAGCAGTACTTC. Translated: CASSFWGLYEQYF.

This rearrangement joins TRBV2 to TRBJ2-3, with TRBD2 matching over 12 bases. The CDR3 loop spans 14 amino acids. The junction had 8 bases not matched to a gene; V was cut back by 9 bases and J by 7 bases. CDR1 SNHLY and CDR2 FYNNEI come from the germline V gene. CDR3 sequence: CARTPSGGAYTQYF. In DNA form, the CDR3 reads TGTGCCAGGACCCCTAGCGGGGGGGCATATACGCAGTATTTT.

The V call is TRBV6-6, the J call TRBJ2-5; 8 nucleotides agree with TRBD2. With 6 bases clipped from V and 0 bases from J, the junction kept 9 bases outside the gene matches. The CDR3 length is 16 residues. Germline assignment: CDR1 MNHNY and CDR2 SVGAGI (reference sequence). CDR3: CASRHTGGGYQETQYF. CDR3 in DNA: TGTGCCAGCAGACACACTGGCGGGGGGTACCAAGAGACCCAGTACTTC.

CDR3 sequence (DNA): TGTGCCAGCAGCTCCATAAGGGACACTTTCGAGCAGTACTTC. It specifies CASSSIRDTFEQYF. The J gene is TRBJ2-7, the V gene TRBV7-6; D may be TRBD1 (6 bases). Germline CDR1 is SGHVS and CDR2 is FNYEAQ. V was shortened by 4 bases and J by 6 bases, with 16 bases between the two germline ends. The CDR3 contains 14 residues.

The V gene is TRBV7-2, the J gene TRBJ2-7; 8 positions agree with TRBD2. CDR1 and CDR2 from the germline V gene are SGHTA and FQGNSA. The CDR3 extends over 15 amino acids. Trimming took 5 bases from V and 0 from J; bases not matched to a gene: 6. CDR3 nucleotides: TGTGCCAGCAGCACAGCGGGGGCTCTCTCCTACGAGCAGTACTTC. Translation: CASSTAGALSYEQYF.

This rearrangement joins TRBV29-1 to TRBJ2-3; the D gene could be TRBD1 or TRBD2 (6 bases each). CDR3 length: 15 amino acids. The ends were cut back, 1 base at V and 0 bases at J, with 11 bases in the middle. Looked up from germline, CDR1 is SQVTM and CDR2 is ANQGSEA. CDR3 sequence reads: CSVEAGAGSTDTQYF. The CDR3 DNA sequence: TGCAGCGTTGAAGCGGGGGCCGGGAGCACAGATACGCAGTATTTT.

This clone was observed a single time. The CDR3: CASSQTGAGTQHF. The CDR3 DNA sequence: TGTGCCAGTAGCCAGACAGGGGCCGGGACCCAGCATTTT. This rearrangement joins TRBV19 to TRBJ1-5; TRBD1 matches 8 bases. The CDR3 is made up of 13 amino acids. J lost 11 bases, V lost 6 bases, and 9 bases had no gene match. Germline lookup yields CDR1 LNHDA and CDR2 SQIVND (reference sequence).

The chain has TRBV19 and TRBJ2-5; a possible D gene is TRBD2 (5 bases). The V end lost 3 bases, the J end lost 0 bases, and 8 bases lay between the germline ends. This CDR3 region has 14 residues. In germline, CDR1 is LNHDA, CDR2 SQIVND (reference sequence). The CDR3 here is CASSIRGYQETQYF. The CDR3 DNA sequence: TGTGCCAGTAGTATTCGGGGATACCAAGAGACCCAGTACTTC.

This chain links TRBV5-1 with TRBJ1-3; no clear D gene. Germline CDR1 SGHRS, CDR2 YFSETQ. This CDR3 contains 19 residues. With 4 bases removed from V and 0 bases from J, the gap between germline ends came to 23 bases. The CDR3: CASSPTLITGPRSGNTIYF. CDR3 bases: TGCGCCAGCAGCCCAACCTTAATTACTGGGCCCCGCTCTGGAAACACCATATATTTT.

This chain joins TRBV6-5 and TRBJ2-1; 10 nucleotides line up with TRBD1. The CDR3 contains 15 residues. CDR1 is MNHEY, CDR2 SVGAGI, per germline. Trimming took 5 bases from V and 7 from J; bases not matched to a gene: 8. The CDR3 coding sequence is TGTGCCAGCAGTGCCTCGCCGGGACAGGGGAATGAGCAGTTCTTC. Encoded protein: CASSASPGQGNEQFF.

The CDR3 is CASSRTGVGGYTF. Written as DNA, the CDR3 is TGTGCCAGCAGTAGGACAGGGGTTGGCGGCTACACCTTC. This chain connects TRBV6-5 to TRBJ1-2; 9 nucleotides agree with TRBD1. This CDR3 is built from 13 residues. Germline V lookup: CDR1 MNHEY, CDR2 SVGAGI. V lost 5 bases and J lost 8; bases outside the gene matches: 6.

This sequence joins TRBV30 and TRBJ2-2; 10 nucleotides line up with TRBD2. The CDR3 is 15 amino acids. The J segment lost 5 bases and the V segment lost 2 bases, leaving 5 bases of the junction unmatched. The germline gives CDR1 GTSNPN, CDR2 SVGIG (reference sequence). The CDR3 reads CAWSLGLADTGELFF. As DNA, the CDR3 is TGTGCCTGGAGTCTTGGACTAGCGGATACCGGGGAGCTGTTTTTT. The whole variable domain, filled in from reference TRBV30 and TRBJ2-2, reads SQTIHQWPATLVQPVGSPLSLECTVEGTSNPNLYWYRQAAGRGLQLLFYSVGIGQISSEVPQNLSASRPQDRQFILSSKKLLLSDSGFYLCAWSLGLADTGELFFGEGSRLTVL.

The genes are TRBV5-4 and TRBJ2-6, with D unresolved. This CDR3 has 14 amino acids. Trimming pared 2 bases from V and 1 base from J, leaving 4 bases between. The germline V gene has CDR1 SGHNT and CDR2 YYREEE (reference sequence). CDR3 bases: TGTGCCAGCAGCTTTGGATCTGGGGCCAACGTCCTGACTTTC. Protein product: CASSFGSGANVLTF.

The chain employs TRBV6-1 and TRBJ2-3, with D possibly matching TRBD2 (7 bases). CDR3 length: 14 residues. CDR1 is MNHNS and CDR2 is SASEGT in the germline V gene. Trimming cost V 11 bases and J 2 bases, with 17 bases left between them. The CDR3 region has the DNA TGTGCCTCCGACGGGGGGACACACACAGATACGCAGTATTTT. Translation: CASDGGTHTDTQYF.

This clone has only one observation. This chain links TRBV9 with TRBJ2-1, with TRBD1 as a possible D gene (5 bases). The V end was cut by 3 bases, the J end by 4 bases, with 17 bases between. The CDR3 spans 16 residues. Looked up from germline, CDR1 is SGDLS and CDR2 is YYNGEE. The CDR3 protein is CASSASPWGGYNEQFF. The CDR3 DNA sequence: TGTGCCAGCAGCGCCAGCCCATGGGGCGGTTACAATGAGCAGTTCTTC.

The chain employs TRBV5-5 and TRBJ1-5; 9 nucleotides agree with TRBD1. Germline V CDR1 and CDR2: SGHKS, YYEKEE (reference sequence). The CDR3 contains 19 residues. The V gene end was trimmed by 2 bases and the J gene end by 1 base; junction bases not matched to a gene: 13. CDR3 nucleotide sequence: TGTGCCAGCAGCTTCGGTAGAGGGACAGGGACGGCGAGCAATCAGCCCCAGCATTTT. Translating it yields CASSFGRGTGTASNQPQHF.

The genes are TRBV9 and TRBJ2-2; D remains ambiguous. V lost 1 base and J 1 base, leaving 17 bases between the germline ends. Germline V CDR1 and CDR2: SGDLS, YYNGEE. The CDR3 runs to 18 residues. The CDR3 protein is CASSVNPIPGGNTGELFF. DNA of the CDR3: TGTGCCAGCAGCGTAAACCCCATTCCAGGTGGGAACACCGGGGAGCTGTTTTTT.

V is TRBV7-2 and J is TRBJ2-5; 8 nucleotides agree with TRBD2. Per the germline V gene, CDR1 is SGHTA and CDR2 is FQGNSA. The CDR3 runs to 15 residues. V was clipped by 4 bases and J by 1 base; unmatched bases: 5. The CDR3 coding sequence is TGTGCCAGCAGCTCAGGACGGGGGGGCCAAGAGACCCAGTACTTC. This codes for CASSSGRGGQETQYF. Combining the CDR3 with reference TRBV7-2 and TRBJ2-5 gives the whole variable domain GAGVSQSPSNKVTEKGKDVELRCDPISGHTALYWYRQSLGQGLEFLIYFQGNSAPDKSGLPSDRFSAERTGGSVSTLTIQRTQQEDSAVYLCASSSGRGGQETQYFGPGTRLLVL.

The chain is built from TRBV7-6 and TRBJ1-2; 7 bases line up with TRBD1. After removal of 10 bases from V and 5 bases from J, the junction contained 10 bases not matched to a gene. The CDR3 spans 13 residues. The V gene's germline CDR1 is SGHVS and CDR2 FNYEAQ. The CDR3 reads CATSTGTVYGYTF. The CDR3 DNA sequence: TGTGCCACCTCGACCGGGACAGTTTATGGCTACACCTTC.

This chain uses TRBV7-3 with TRBJ2-7, with D possibly matching TRBD2 (6 bases). Trimming shortened V by 5 bases and J by 3 bases, and 17 bases separated the two germline ends. This CDR3 contains 15 residues. The germline CDR1 and CDR2 sequences are SGHTA and FQGTGA. CDR3: CASSIRLGDFYEQYF. CDR3 DNA sequence: TGTGCCAGCAGCATCCGCCTCGGGGACTTCTACGAGCAGTACTTC. The full variable domain, in which reference TRBV7-3 and TRBJ2-7 provide the parts outside the CDR3, is GAGVSQTPSNKVTEKGKYVELRCDPISGHTALYWYRQSLGQGPEFLIYFQGTGAADDSGLPNDRFFAVRPEGSVSTLKIQRTERGDSAVYLCASSIRLGDFYEQYFGPGTRLTVT.

This chain links TRBV10-3 with TRBJ2-3; possibly TRBD2 for D (5 bases). V shed 3 bases and J shed 0 bases, with 13 bases lying between them. Germline V gene lookup returns CDR1 ENHRY and CDR2 SYGVKD. The CDR3 has 16 amino acids. Here the CDR3 reads CAISDYITGSTDTQYF. The DNA for the CDR3 is TGTGCCATCAGTGACTATATTACGGGAAGCACAGATACGCAGTATTTT.

With regard to this clone: The junction departs from germline at one end; a sequencing error may be responsible. The chain joins TRBV6-6 to TRBJ2-7; the match to TRBD1 covers 9 bases. This CDR3 has 14 residues. In germline, CDR1 is MNHNY, CDR2 SVGAGI (reference sequence). The CDR3 coding sequence is TGTGCCAGCAGTTCTACAGGGGGCGACTACGAGCAATACTTC. The encoded protein is CASSSTGGDYEQYF.

This clone has only one observation. This chain uses TRBV4-3 with TRBJ1-3; unclear D gene. Trimming cost V 1 base and J 0 bases, with 16 bases left between them. The CDR3 totals 18 residues. Germline lookup yields CDR1 LGHNA and CDR2 YSLEER. Written as DNA, the CDR3 is TGCGCCAGCAGCCAAGGGCACCCCCCACTGCTCTCTGGAAACACCATATATTTT. Its translation is CASSQGHPPLLSGNTIYF.